This T cell receptor (beta chain) was captured by sequencing in a study of shared clonotypes between healthy human individuals. General study findings and limits: Compared with memory subsets, naive subsets generally had larger estimated richness.

V was pared by 9 bases and J by 4 bases, with 7 bases of the junction left unmatched. There are 14 residues in the CDR3. In germline, CDR1 is SNHLY, CDR2 FYNNEI. This clone has only a few counts. Its antigen is not known. An approximately 210 ng quantity of DNA, roughly 30,000 T cell genomes, went into the sorted-subset replicate PCRs. Study processing details: ImmunoSEQ junction-only sequences lacked quality scores, so their filtering differed. Repertoires were generated with immunoSEQ multiplex PCR, while TCRdb's copy carries only in-frame clones and drops some. That table gives V, J and clone size, and the DNA gave D and trimming. Among 2 million to 2.5 million clones listed, more than 80% were seen once.

The rearrangement joins TRBV2 to TRBJ1-5; 9 positions agree with TRBD1. The source is a man aged 18 to 35 in good health. Some clones in this sample may be carry-over from other donors' samples. Sequenced: naive CD4+ T cells from PBMCs. Subset of the sample: CD45RA+ positively selected. CDR3 in DNA: TGTGCCAGTCAAACCGGGACAGGGAATCAGCCCCAGCATTTT. Its translation is CASQTGTGNQPQHF.